A single sample gave rise to the 15 T cell receptor beta chains below, sequenced in a study of T cell clonotyping in hematopoietic cell transplantation. TCRdb's copy holds only in-frame clones and misses some; the assay was immunoSEQ multiplex PCR. The sample includes tens of thousands of clones, approximately 94% of them seen just once. This sample's time point: recipient sample about 28 days before transplant, after cytoreduction. This specimen was peripheral blood mononuclear cells, taken before stem cell transplant. These receptor sequences come from a man between 45 and 60 years old with acute myeloid leukemia. Some clones in this sample may be carry-over from other donors' samples.

The rearrangement uses TRBV29-1 and TRBJ2-7; TRBD1 or TRBD2 may be the D gene (5 bases each). This CDR3 has 12 amino acids. Between the trimmed V and J ends, which lost 7 bases and 3 bases, there was a span of 13 bases. Germline V CDR1 and CDR2: SQVTM, ANQGSEA. CDR3 protein: CSGGTSGYEQYF. CDR3 bases: TGCAGCGGGGGGACGAGCGGCTACGAGCAGTACTTC.

The J gene is TRBJ2-3, the V gene TRBV5-1, with 12 bases that match TRBD2. There are 17 residues in the CDR3. Germline assignment: CDR1 SGHRS and CDR2 YFSETQ. V lost 3 bases and J lost 0; bases outside the gene matches: 5. The CDR3 spells CASSSGLAGSSTDTQYF. In DNA, the CDR3 is TGCGCCAGCAGCTCGGGACTAGCGGGCTCTAGCACAGATACGCAGTATTTT.

The chain employs TRBV4-3 and TRBJ1-6; 9 positions agree with TRBD1. Per germline, CDR1 LGHNA and CDR2 YSLEER. This CDR3 region has 13 residues. The ends lost 6 bases at V and 14 bases at J; junction bases unmatched: 8. The CDR3 DNA follows: TGCGCCAGCAGTCTAGAGACAGGGGGGTCCCTCCACTTT. Amino acids: CASSLETGGSLHF.

V gene TRBV30 combines with J gene TRBJ2-5; perhaps D is TRBD1 or TRBD2 (6 bases each). Judging by the DNA end, TRBJ2-7 fits better; the J call may be wrong. Germline lookup yields CDR1 GTSNPN and CDR2 SVGIG (reference sequence). This CDR3 has 12 amino acids. CDR3 loop: CASTGRRGEQYF. As DNA, the CDR3 is TGTGCCTCTACAGGGAGGAGAGGCGAGCAGTACTTC.

The chain carries TRBV7-2 and TRBJ2-1; TRBD1 is a possible D gene (6 bases). Trimming stripped 5 bases from V and 0 bases from J, with 11 bases between. The germline CDR1 and CDR2 sequences are SGHTA and FQGNSA. CDR3 size: 15 residues. CDR3 coding DNA: TGTGCCAGCAGCCGAGACAGGAGCTCCTACAATGAGCAGTTCTTC. Translated: CASSRDRSSYNEQFF. The full variable domain, its missing parts supplied by reference TRBV7-2 and TRBJ2-1, is GAGVSQSPSNKVTEKGKDVELRCDPISGHTALYWYRQSLGQGLEFLIYFQGNSAPDKSGLPSDRFSAERTGGSVSTLTIQRTQQEDSAVYLCASSRDRSSYNEQFFGPGTRLTVL.

The chain couples TRBV11-2 to TRBJ1-2; no clear D gene. CDR3 size: 15 residues. Germline lookup yields CDR1 SGHAT and CDR2 FQNNGV. V lost 5 bases and J lost 3, with 16 bases in between. The CDR3 DNA follows: TGTGCCAGCAGCCCCCTCCGGGGAGTGGACTATGGCTACACCTTC. Encoded protein: CASSPLRGVDYGYTF.

The chain is built from TRBV5-5 and TRBJ1-1; maybe TRBD1 (6 bases). There are 16 residues in the CDR3. Germline values: CDR1 SGHKS, CDR2 YYEKEE (reference sequence). V lost 4 bases and J 3 bases, leaving 19 bases between the germline ends. CDR3 amino acids: CASSMSVGGGDTEAFF. As DNA, the CDR3 is TGTGCCAGCAGCATGTCCGTAGGGGGGGGTGACACTGAAGCTTTCTTT.

This clone was found once. The rearrangement joins TRBV7-3 to TRBJ2-5, with 7 bases that match TRBD2. The CDR3 length is 15 residues. The V segment lost 5 bases and the J segment 6 bases; nucleotides outside the gene matches: 12. Germline CDR1 and CDR2: SGHTA and FQGTGA. The CDR3 protein is CASSLNSLGGKTQYF. The CDR3, as DNA: TGTGCCAGCAGCCTAAACTCCCTCGGGGGGAAGACCCAGTACTTC.

The gene calls are TRBV27 and TRBJ2-7; 8 positions agree with TRBD1. The V and J ends lost 4 bases and 0 bases, in that order; junction bases with no gene match: 5. The V gene's germline CDR1 is MNHEY and CDR2 SMNVEV (reference sequence). This CDR3 contains 15 residues. Written as DNA, the CDR3 is TGTGCCAGCAGTTCCCTGGACAGGGACTCCTACGAGCAGTACTTC. Translated: CASSSLDRDSYEQYF.

This clone was seen a handful of times. The rearrangement links TRBV7-9 to TRBJ2-3, with 10 nucleotides matching TRBD1. There are 16 residues in the CDR3. The germline V gene has CDR1 SEHNR and CDR2 FQNEAQ (reference sequence). The V and J ends lost 1 base and 3 bases, in that order; junction bases with no gene match: 4. The CDR3 DNA reads TGTGCCAGCAGCTTAGGTCGGGACAGGGGAACAGATACGCAGTATTTT. Translating it yields CASSLGRDRGTDTQYF.

The rearrangement links TRBV13 to TRBJ1-2; no firm D call. The ends were cut back, 6 bases at V and 8 bases at J, with 13 bases in the middle. Germline CDR1 PRHDT, CDR2 FYEKMQ (reference sequence). The CDR3 has 12 amino acids. CDR3 sequence reads: CASSRWVGGYTF. In DNA form, the CDR3 reads TGTGCCAGCAGTAGGTGGGTGGGCGGCTACACCTTC.

Only a few counts were recorded for this clone. The J gene is TRBJ2-1, the V gene TRBV20-1; possible D gene TRBD2, 5 bases. Trimming left V 6 bases short and J 7 bases short, with 10 bases between. This CDR3 has 11 amino acids. Germline V gives CDR1 DFQATT, CDR2 SNEGSKA (reference sequence). The CDR3: CSAGVKNEQFF. For the CDR3, the DNA is TGCAGTGCCGGGGTAAAGAATGAGCAGTTCTTC.

The V gene is TRBV4-3, the J gene TRBJ2-7, with a possible D match to TRBD2 (7 bases). The CDR3 has 15 residues. From germline, CDR1 is LGHNA and CDR2 YSLEER. The germline V and J ends were trimmed by 1 base and 2 bases, with 12 bases remaining between them. CDR3 coding DNA: TGCGCCAGCAGCCAAGCGGGGGGCCGACCCTACGAGCAGTACTTC. It codes for CASSQAGGRPYEQYF.

The chain combines TRBV7-2 with TRBJ2-5, with 14 bases fitting TRBD2. The CDR3 totals 16 residues. In germline, CDR1 is SGHTA, CDR2 FQGNSA. The J segment lost 2 bases and the V segment lost 5 bases, leaving 4 bases of the junction unmatched. The CDR3 loop is CASSPGLAGAQETQYF. CDR3 DNA sequence: TGTGCCAGCAGCCCGGGACTAGCGGGGGCGCAAGAGACCCAGTACTTC.

This chain links TRBV7-2 with TRBJ1-5; D gene uncertain. V shed 4 bases and J shed 5 bases, with 15 bases lying between them. Per the germline V gene, CDR1 is SGHTA and CDR2 is FQGNSA. The CDR3 length is 15 residues. CDR3 residues: CASSYGPHWHQPQHF. Written as DNA, the CDR3 is TGTGCCAGCAGCTACGGGCCTCATTGGCATCAGCCCCAGCATTTT.